The rows below give T cell receptor beta chains drawn from one sample of a study of blood T cell repertoires in COVID-19. Sequencing used immunoSEQ multiplex PCR; TCRdb keeps in-frame clones, though not all of them. Here the sample spans over 250,000 clones, approximately 84% being singletons. The sample consisted of peripheral blood. These receptors were collected from a human donor with COVID-19, enrolled during active disease. The donor label of this sample is uncertain. Each CDR3 is given with its conserved first and last residue. A D gene is named only where the DNA matches it firmly. Rows may omit the clone size; those that give it use once, few, many or a size class.

abundance	v_gene	d_gene	j_gene	CDR3nt	CDR3aa
.	TRBV28	.	TRBJ1-5	TGTGCCAGCAGCCCTAGCGGGAGTGGTCAGCCCCAGCATTTT	CASSPSGSGQPQHF
.	TRBV11-3	TRBD1	TRBJ1-1	TGTGCCAGCAGCTTAGGGACAGGGAACACTGAAGCTTTCTTT	CASSLGTGNTEAFF
.	TRBV6-6	TRBD1	TRBJ2-7	TGTGCCAGCAGTTACTCGAGGGACAGGGTCCACGAGCAGTACTTC	CASSYSRDRVHEQYF
.	TRBV15	.	TRBJ1-2	TGTGCCACCAGCAGAGGAAAGAAAGAGGGCTACACCTTC	CATSRGKKEGYTF
.	TRBV11-3	.	TRBJ2-1	TGTGCCAGCAGCTTAGCTGGAGACCTCTCCTACAATGAGCAGTTCTTC	CASSLAGDLSYNEQFF
.	TRBV13	TRBD1	TRBJ2-2	TGTGCCAGCAGCTTCGGACAGGGCACCGGGGAGCTGTTTTTT	CASSFGQGTGELFF
.	TRBV13	TRBD1	TRBJ1-1	TGTGCCACCGAGGAGGACAGGGGCACGAACACTGAAGCTTTCTTT	CATEEDRGTNTEAFF
.	TRBV20-1	.	TRBJ2-1	TGCAGTGCTAGTGGCAGAAATGAGCAGTTCTTC	CSASGRNEQFF
once	TRBV5-4	TRBD2	TRBJ2-3	TGTGCCAGCAGTTGGGCGGGAGATTCAGATACGCAGTATTTT	CASSWAGDSDTQYF
.	TRBV6-5	.	TRBJ1-1	TGTGCCAGCAAACTCTATGACTGGGAAGCTTTCTTT	CASKLYDWEAFF
.	TRBV19	TRBD1	TRBJ2-2	TGTGCCAGTAGTACAGACGACAGGGCGAACACCGGGGAGCTGTTTTTT	CASSTDDRANTGELFF
once	TRBV14	.	TRBJ2-3	TGTGCCAGCAGCCAAGATTGGGCCACTAGCACAGATACGCAGTATTTT	CASSQDWATSTDTQYF
.	TRBV11-2	TRBD1	TRBJ2-7	TGTGCCAGCTCTCCGGGACAGGGGGGCGAGCAGTACTTC	CASSPGQGGEQYF
.	TRBV27	TRBD1	TRBJ1-5	TGTGCCAGCAGTTTGGGACAGACGAGCAATCAGCCCCAGCATTTT	CASSLGQTSNQPQHF
.	TRBV7-2	.	TRBJ1-2	TGTGCCAGCAGCCTAACAGGAGACTATGGCTACACCTTC	CASSLTGDYGYTF
.	TRBV19	.	TRBJ2-6	TGTGCCTCCGCCCCGGCAGGGCCCCTCTCTGGGGCCAACGTCCTGACTTTC	CASAPAGPLSGANVLTF